The source of this T cell receptor (beta chain) is a study of tumor and adjacent non-tumor tissue in lung cancer. General study findings and limits: Tumor repertoires had a smaller top 100 clone share than normal lung. Compared with tumor, normal lung showed significantly lower TCR diversity.

TCRbeta libraries were built with three rounds of nested PCR, modified from ARM-PCR. TCRdb reanalysed the multiplex PCR reads using MiXCR and keeps one entry per CDR3 protein. The profile covers approximately 77,000 distinct CDR3 sequences, with about four fifths appearing a single time and around half taken by the ten largest. This clonotype rates as medium-sized. Its target is not known. The template was RNA from unsorted bulk tissue. The normal lung tissue was taken more than 3 cm from the tumor edge. Donors were chemotherapy-naive, newly diagnosed lung cancer surgical patients in China, August–late 2014. The sequence was collected from a man in his 60s with non-small cell lung cancer. Sample: distant non-tumor lung tissue.

CDR3 DNA sequence: TGTGCCAGCAGCCCCGGCTTGGGAGCGGGAGGAACAGATACGCAGTATTTT. It codes for CASSPGLGAGGTDTQYF. The chain employs TRBV11-3 and TRBJ2-3; 9 bases map to TRBD2. The CDR3 is 17 residues long. Looked up from germline, CDR1 is SGHNT and CDR2 is YENEEA. V was clipped by 5 bases and J by 3 bases; unmatched bases: 12.